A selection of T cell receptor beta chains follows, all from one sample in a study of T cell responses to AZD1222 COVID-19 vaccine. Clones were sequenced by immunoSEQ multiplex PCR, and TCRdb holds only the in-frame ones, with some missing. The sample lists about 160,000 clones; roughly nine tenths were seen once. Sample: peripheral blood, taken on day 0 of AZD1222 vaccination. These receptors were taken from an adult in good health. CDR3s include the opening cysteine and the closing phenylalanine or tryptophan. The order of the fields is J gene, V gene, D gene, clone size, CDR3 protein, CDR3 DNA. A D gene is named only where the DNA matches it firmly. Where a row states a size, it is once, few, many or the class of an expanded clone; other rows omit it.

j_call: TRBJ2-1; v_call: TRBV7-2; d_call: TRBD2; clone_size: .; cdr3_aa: CASSLAPSGSGYNEQFF; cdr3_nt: TGTGCCAGCAGCTTAGCACCTAGCGGGAGCGGCTACAATGAGCAGTTCTTC
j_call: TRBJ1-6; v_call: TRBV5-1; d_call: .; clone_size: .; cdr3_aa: CASRGAATDSPLHF; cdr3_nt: TGCGCCAGCCGGGGGGCCGCAACGGATTCACCCCTCCACTTT
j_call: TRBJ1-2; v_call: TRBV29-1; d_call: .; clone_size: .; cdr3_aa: CSDWGLGYGYTF; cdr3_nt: TGCAGCGACTGGGGGTTAGGCTATGGCTACACCTTC
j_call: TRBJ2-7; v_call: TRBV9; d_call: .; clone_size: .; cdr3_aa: CASSKSPRQQYEQYF; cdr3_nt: TGTGCCAGCAGCAAGTCTCCCCGACAGCAGTACGAGCAGTACTTC
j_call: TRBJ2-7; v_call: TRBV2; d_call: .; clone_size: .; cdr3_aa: CASREFTDEQYF; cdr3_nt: TGTGCCAGCAGGGAGTTTACTGACGAGCAGTACTTC
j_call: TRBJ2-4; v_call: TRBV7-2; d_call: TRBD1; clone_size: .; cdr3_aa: CASSLDRGGAKNIQYF; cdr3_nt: TGTGCCAGCAGCTTAGACAGGGGTGGGGCCAAAAACATTCAGTACTTC
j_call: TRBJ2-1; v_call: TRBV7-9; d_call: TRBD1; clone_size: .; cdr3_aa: CASSPGTGDTNEQFF; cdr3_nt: TGTGCCAGCAGCCCTGGGACAGGGGATACCAATGAGCAGTTCTTC
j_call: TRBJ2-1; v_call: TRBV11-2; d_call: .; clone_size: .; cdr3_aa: CASSFNGGTYEQFF; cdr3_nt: TGTGCCAGCAGCTTTAATGGGGGCACGTATGAGCAGTTCTTC
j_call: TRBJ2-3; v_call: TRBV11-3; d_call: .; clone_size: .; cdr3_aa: CASSLGGATDTQYF; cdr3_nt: TGTGCCAGCAGCTTAGGCGGGGCCACAGATACGCAGTATTTT
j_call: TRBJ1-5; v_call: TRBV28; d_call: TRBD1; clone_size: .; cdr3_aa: CASSLPNLQGDSNQPQHF; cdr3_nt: TGTGCCAGCAGTTTACCCAATCTACAGGGGGATAGCAATCAGCCCCAGCATTTT
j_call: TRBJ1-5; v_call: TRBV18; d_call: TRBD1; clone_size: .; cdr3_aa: CASSGTGDQPQHF; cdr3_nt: TGTGCCAGCTCAGGGACAGGCGATCAGCCCCAGCATTTT
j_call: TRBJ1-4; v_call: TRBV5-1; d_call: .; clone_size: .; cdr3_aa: CASSGSNEKLFF; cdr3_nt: TGCGCCAGCAGCGGAAGTAATGAAAAACTGTTTTTT
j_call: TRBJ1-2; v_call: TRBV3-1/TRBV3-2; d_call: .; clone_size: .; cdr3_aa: CASSQEIGNNYGYTF; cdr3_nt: TGTGCCAGCAGCCAAGAAATTGGGAATAACTATGGCTACACCTTC
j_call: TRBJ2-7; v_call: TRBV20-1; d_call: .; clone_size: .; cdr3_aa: CSASRGALGSYEQYF; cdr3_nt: TGCAGTGCTAGTCGAGGGGCTCTAGGATCCTACGAGCAGTACTTC
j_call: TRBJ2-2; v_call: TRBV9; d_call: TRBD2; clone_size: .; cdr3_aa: CASSVLAGGTGELFF; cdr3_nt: TGTGCCAGCAGTGTACTAGCGGGAGGCACCGGGGAGCTGTTTTTT
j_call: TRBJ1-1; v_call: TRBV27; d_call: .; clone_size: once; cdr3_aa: CASSFWGTEAFF; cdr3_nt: TGTGCCAGCAGTTTCTGGGGCACTGAAGCTTTCTTT
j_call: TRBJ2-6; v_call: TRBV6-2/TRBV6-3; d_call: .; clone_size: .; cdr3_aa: CASSIRGSSGANVLTF; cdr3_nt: TGTGCCAGCAGTATTAGGGGTAGCTCTGGGGCCAACGTCCTGACTTTC
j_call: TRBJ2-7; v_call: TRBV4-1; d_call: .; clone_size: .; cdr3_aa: CASSRGRDEQYF; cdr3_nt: TGCGCCAGCAGCCGAGGCCGGGACGAGCAGTACTTC
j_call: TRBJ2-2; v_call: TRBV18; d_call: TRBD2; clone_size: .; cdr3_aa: CASSPAGRVVTGELFF; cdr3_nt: TGTGCCAGCTCACCAGCAGGGAGGGTCGTTACCGGGGAGCTGTTTTTT
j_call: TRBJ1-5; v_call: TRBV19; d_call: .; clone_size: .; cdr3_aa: CASSNTGLTSNQPQHF; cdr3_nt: TGTGCCAGTAGTAACACAGGGTTGACGAGCAATCAGCCCCAGCATTTT
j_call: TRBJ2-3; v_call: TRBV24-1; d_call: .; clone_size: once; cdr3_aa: CATSDDGTDTQYF; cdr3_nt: TGTGCCACCAGTGATGACGGAACAGATACGCAGTATTTT
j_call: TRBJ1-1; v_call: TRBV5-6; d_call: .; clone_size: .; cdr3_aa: CASNIIGYQTEAFF; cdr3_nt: TGTGCCAGCAACATAATAGGGTATCAGACTGAAGCTTTCTTT
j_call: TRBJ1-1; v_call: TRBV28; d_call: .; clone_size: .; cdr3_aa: CASRLWTEIQEAFF; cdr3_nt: TGTGCCAGCAGACTTTGGACGGAAATACAAGAAGCTTTCTTT
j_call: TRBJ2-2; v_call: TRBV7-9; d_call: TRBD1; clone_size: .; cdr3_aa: CASNRGTGELFF; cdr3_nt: TGTGCCAGCAACAGGGGCACCGGGGAGCTGTTTTTT
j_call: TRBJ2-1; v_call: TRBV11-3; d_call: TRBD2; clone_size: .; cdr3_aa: CASSLSGSYNEQFF; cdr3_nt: TGTGCCAGCAGCTTGAGCGGGAGCTACAATGAGCAGTTCTTC
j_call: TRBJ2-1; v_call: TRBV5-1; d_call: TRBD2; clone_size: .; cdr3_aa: CASSFNAGGSYNEQFF; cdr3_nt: TGCGCCAGCAGCTTTAATGCGGGAGGGTCCTACAATGAGCAGTTCTTC
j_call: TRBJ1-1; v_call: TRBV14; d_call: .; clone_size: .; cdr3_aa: CASSQGLPLLTEAFF; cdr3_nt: TGTGCCAGCAGCCAGGGACTCCCGTTGCTGACTGAAGCTTTCTTT
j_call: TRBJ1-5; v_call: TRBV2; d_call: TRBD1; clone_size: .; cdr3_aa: CASSGDSPQHF; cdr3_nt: TGTGCCAGCAGCGGGGACAGTCCCCAGCATTTT
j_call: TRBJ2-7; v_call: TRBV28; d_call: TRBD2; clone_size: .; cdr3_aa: CASTTSGTVYEQYF; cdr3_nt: TGTGCCAGCACCACTAGCGGGACTGTCTACGAGCAGTACTTC
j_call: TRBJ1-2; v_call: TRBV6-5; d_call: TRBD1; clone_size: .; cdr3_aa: CASSPTGAPGYTF; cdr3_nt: TGTGCCAGCAGTCCCACAGGGGCCCCCGGCTACACCTTC